This T cell receptor (beta chain) is from a study of identical twins. CDR1 is SGHRS, CDR2 YFSETQ, per germline. CDR3 length: 15 residues. A note on this clonotype: Its specificity is unknown.

TCRdb ran MiXCR on the 5' RACE reads and lists one entry per CDR3 protein. The sample has 1.5 million to 2 million distinct CDR3 sequences; about 31% are singletons. General study results and limits: Beta clonotypes that were abundant in cord blood contained fewer insertions, a pattern absent from memory repertoires. Models underestimated out-of-frame TCR alpha sharing in monozygotic twins.

The TCR was taken from a newborn girl in good health. The chain carries TRBV5-1 and TRBJ2-1, with D hard to call. The J call is in doubt because the DNA end fits TRBJ2-7 better. Sequenced material: cord blood. This CDR3 is CASKSGPSSYNEQYF. In DNA form, the CDR3 reads TGCGCCAGCAAATCCGGACCCAGCTCCTACAATGAGCAGTACTTC.